This passage covers 9 T cell receptor beta chains from one sample sequenced in a study of T cell changes during pregnancy in multiple sclerosis. Here immunoSEQ multiplex PCR was the method, and the copy in TCRdb shows in-frame clones only, minus some. The sample lists about 38,000 clones, more than 75% seen once, with around 7% in the top ten. Sample: CD8+ T cells from peripheral blood mononuclear cells, taken in the third trimester of pregnancy. These receptors all stem from a female donor with multiple sclerosis, enrolled in a pregnancy study.

The CDR3 sequence: CASSRGMAREQYF. CDR3 nucleotide sequence: TGTGCCAGCAGCAGAGGAATGGCTAGGGAGCAGTACTTC. The chain links TRBV28 to TRBJ2-7; D remains unclear. The CDR3 is 13 amino acids. Per the germline V gene, CDR1 is MDHEN and CDR2 is SYDVKM. Trimming cost V 6 bases and J 7 bases, with 16 bases left between them.

The chain carries TRBV9 and TRBJ2-3; 12 bases fit TRBD2. The length of the CDR3 is 15 residues. Germline V gives CDR1 SGDLS, CDR2 YYNGEE. V gave up 4 bases and J gave up 4 bases; unmatched junction bases: 4. The CDR3 reads CASSSSGGGPDTQYF. CDR3 nucleotides: TGTGCCAGCAGCTCTAGCGGGGGGGGGCCAGATACGCAGTATTTT.

The rearrangement links TRBV2 to TRBJ2-1; possibly TRBD1 for D (6 bases). The CDR3 runs to 16 residues. V dropped 4 bases and J dropped 4 bases, with 17 bases sitting between them. CDR1 is SNHLY, CDR2 FYNNEI, per germline. The chain's CDR3 is CASSVQGNSPYNEQFF. In nucleotides, the CDR3 is TGTGCCAGCAGTGTCCAGGGGAACTCCCCTTACAATGAGCAGTTCTTC. The variable domain in full, completed from reference TRBV2 and TRBJ2-1, reads EPEVTQTPSHQVTQMGQEVILRCVPISNHLYFYWYRQILGQKVEFLVSFYNNEISEKSEIFDDQFSVERPDGSNFTLKIRSTKLEDSAMYFCASSVQGNSPYNEQFFGPGTRLTVL.

This CDR3 reads CASSFRGGNEKLFF. The CDR3 coding sequence is TGTGCCAGCAGTTTTAGAGGTGGTAATGAAAAACTGTTTTTT. J is TRBJ1-4 and V is TRBV28, with D unresolved. This CDR3 has 14 residues. Germline V lookup: CDR1 MDHEN, CDR2 SYDVKM. The V and J ends lost 3 bases and 4 bases respectively, with 9 bases between them.

The chain uses TRBV5-4 and TRBJ1-1; possibly TRBD1 for D (5 bases). Germline assignment: CDR1 SGHNT and CDR2 YYREEE (reference sequence). The CDR3 is 15 amino acids. Trimming stripped 4 bases from V and 7 bases from J, with 20 bases between. The CDR3 bases are TGTGCCAGCAGCCTACCCTACACAGGCGAGGTTGAAGCTTTCTTT. Protein product: CASSLPYTGEVEAFF.

This chain connects TRBV10-1 to TRBJ1-1; possibly TRBD1 for D (6 bases). CDR1 and CDR2 (germline): WNHNN, SYGVQD (reference sequence). V lost 6 bases, J lost 2 bases, and 13 bases lay in between. The CDR3 is made up of 14 amino acids. This chain's CDR3 is CASSGGQINTEAFF. Here the CDR3 DNA reads TGCGCCAGCAGCGGAGGACAGATAAACACTGAAGCTTTCTTT.

V and J are TRBV5-6 and TRBJ1-1; 7 nucleotides agree with TRBD1. The V gene end was trimmed by 4 bases and the J gene end by 5 bases; junction bases not matched to a gene: 8. CDR3 length equals 14 residues. Per germline, CDR1 SGHDT and CDR2 YYEEEE. CDR3 sequence (DNA): TGTGCCAGCAGCCTCCAAAACAGGGGTACTGAAGCTTTCTTT. Its translation: CASSLQNRGTEAFF.

V gene TRBV19 combines with J gene TRBJ1-1; the D is unclear. CDR3 length: 17 amino acids. Germline V gene sequence: CDR1 LNHDA, CDR2 SQIVND (reference sequence). The V end was cut by 1 base, the J end by 2 bases, with 17 bases between. CDR3 sequence reads: CASSIVGLAAANTEAFF. The CDR3 bases are TGTGCCAGTAGTATAGTGGGTTTAGCGGCCGCCAACACTGAAGCTTTCTTT.

This sequence joins TRBV6-1 and TRBJ2-1, with 10 nucleotides matching TRBD2. After removal of 8 bases from V and 5 bases from J, the junction contained 9 bases not matched to a gene. Per the germline V gene, CDR1 is MNHNS and CDR2 is SASEGT. CDR3 size: 15 residues. In nucleotides, the CDR3 is TGTGCCAGCGGGTGGGAGCGGGGGGGCCACAATGAGCAGTTCTTC. Its protein product is CASGWERGGHNEQFF.